A single sample gave rise to the 15 T cell receptor beta chains below, sequenced in a study of shared clonotypes between healthy human individuals. Method: immunoSEQ multiplex PCR; TCRdb's copy keeps in-frame clones and lacks some. Here the sample spans hundreds of thousands of clones, about 73% being singletons. Sequencing input: memory CD4+ T cells sorted from blood. Subset specified: CD45RA-negative fraction. The source of these receptors is a man aged 25-45 years in good health.

This clone was recorded at least ten times. The rearrangement uses TRBV18 and TRBJ2-3; D is unclear. Germline V gene lookup returns CDR1 KGHSH and CDR2 LQKENI. The CDR3 contains 16 residues. V dropped 0 bases and J dropped 0 bases, with 10 bases sitting between them. CDR3 in amino acids: CASSPPDGTSTDTQYF. CDR3 DNA sequence: TGTGCCAGCTCACCACCGGACGGTACTAGCACAGATACGCAGTATTTT.

This rearrangement joins TRBV7-3 to TRBJ2-7, with 8 bases identical to TRBD2. The CDR3 consists of 13 residues. Losses at the gene ends were 4 bases for V and 4 bases for J; bases not matched to a gene: 3. Germline V CDR1 and CDR2: SGHTA, FQGTGA. In nucleotides, the CDR3 is TGTGCCAGCAGCTCTAGCGGGTCGTACGAGCAGTACTTC. Translating gives CASSSSGSYEQYF.

On this clone: The junction departs from the called germline gene at one end, perhaps through a read error. The chain uses TRBV5-3 and TRBJ2-7; 9 positions agree with TRBD1. TRBV5-3 is placed among ORFs of uncertain function. The CDR3 runs to 13 residues. CDR3 sequence (DNA): TGTGCCAGCAGCCACGCCCGGGACAGGGATGTACACTTC. Residues: CASSHARDRDVHF.

The chain joins TRBV19 to TRBJ2-2; D ambiguous. The V gene's germline CDR1 is LNHDA and CDR2 SQIVND (reference sequence). CDR3 length equals 14 residues. Trimming left V 1 base short and J 2 bases short, with 5 bases between. CDR3 sequence: CASSIGVNTGELFF. The CDR3 coding sequence is TGTGCCAGTAGTATAGGGGTAAACACCGGGGAGCTGTTTTTT. Full variable domain (outside the CDR3, taken from reference TRBV19 and TRBJ2-2): DGGITQSPKYLFRKEGQNVTLSCEQNLNHDAMYWYRQDPGQGLRLIYYSQIVNDFQKGDIAEGYSVSREKKESFPLTVTSAQKNPTAFYLCASSIGVNTGELFFGEGSRLTVL.

The rearrangement uses TRBV29-1 and TRBJ1-5, with 8 positions matching TRBD1. Germline CDR1 and CDR2: SQVTM and ANQGSEA. J was trimmed by 4 bases and V by 7 bases; bases with no gene match: 3. The CDR3 runs to 12 residues. CDR3 amino acids: CSAGQVNQPQHF. In DNA form, the CDR3 reads TGCAGCGCGGGACAGGTAAATCAGCCCCAGCATTTT.

The gene calls are TRBV7-2 and TRBJ2-3; 10 bases align to TRBD1. V shed 3 bases and J 5 bases; nucleotides not matched to a gene: 5. This CDR3 comprises 15 residues. Germline CDR1 is SGHTA and CDR2 is FQGNSA. CDR3 coding DNA: TGTGCCAGCAGCTTTGTCGGGACAGGGGAAGATACGCAGTATTTT. It yields the protein CASSFVGTGEDTQYF.

The chain has TRBV28 and TRBJ1-5, with a possible D match to TRBD1 (5 bases). Germline loops: CDR1 MDHEN, CDR2 SYDVKM. This CDR3 region has 14 residues. Trimming stripped 3 bases from V and 7 bases from J, with 13 bases between. CDR3 DNA sequence: TGTGCCAGCAGTTTGATAGGGGAGATCCAGCCCCAGCATTTT. Translated: CASSLIGEIQPQHF.

J is TRBJ1-4 and V is TRBV7-9; a weak D match, TRBD1 (6 bases). The CDR3 has 15 residues. In germline, CDR1 is SEHNR, CDR2 FQNEAQ (reference sequence). The V end was cut by 5 bases, the J end by 1 base, with 11 bases between. The CDR3 bases are TGTGCCAGCAGCCCCTCACAGGGAACTAATGAAAAACTGTTTTTT. It is translated as CASSPSQGTNEKLFF.

This chain connects TRBV28 to TRBJ1-1, with TRBD1 identical over 7 bases. Germline CDR1 reads MDHEN; CDR2 reads SYDVKM. V dropped 3 bases and J dropped 1; count of bases not matched to a gene: 5. The CDR3 has 15 residues. The CDR3 DNA reads as TGTGCCAGCAGTTTCCTTAGGACAGGGAACACTGAAGCTTTCTTT. Encoded protein: CASSFLRTGNTEAFF.

V usage is TRBV6-1 and J usage is TRBJ1-4; D gene ambiguous. The ends were cut back, 0 bases at V and 0 bases at J, with 8 bases in the middle. Per germline, CDR1 MNHNS and CDR2 SASEGT. This CDR3 comprises 16 residues. The DNA of the CDR3 is TGTGCCAGCAGTGAAGCTTACCGTGCAACTAATGAAAAACTGTTTTTT. It is translated as CASSEAYRATNEKLFF.

This clone has only a few counts. V gene TRBV4-3 combines with J gene TRBJ2-7; possibly TRBD2 for D (6 bases). The CDR3 is 14 amino acids. The V end lost 1 base, the J end lost 6 bases, and 13 bases lay between the germline ends. Germline lookup yields CDR1 LGHNA and CDR2 YSLEER. The CDR3 here is CASSQVREQSEQYF. The CDR3 region has the DNA TGCGCCAGCAGCCAAGTTCGGGAGCAGAGCGAGCAGTACTTC.

V is TRBV7-8 and J is TRBJ2-1, with 9 bases that match TRBD2. The V segment lost 5 bases and the J segment 0 bases; nucleotides outside the gene matches: 8. The CDR3 consists of 17 residues. Germline V gene lookup returns CDR1 SGHVS and CDR2 FQNEAQ. CDR3 sequence: CASSNRLAASSYNEQFF. Here the CDR3 DNA reads TGTGCCAGCAGCAATCGACTAGCGGCGAGCTCCTACAATGAGCAGTTCTTC.

The CDR3 is CASSPDRVTEAFF. In DNA, the CDR3 is TGTGCCAGCAGCCCGGACAGGGTCACTGAAGCTTTCTTT. This chain uses TRBV11-2 with TRBJ1-1, with 8 bases aligning to TRBD1. CDR1 is SGHAT, CDR2 FQNNGV, per germline. The junction had 3 bases not matched to a gene; V was cut back by 5 bases and J by 4 bases. This CDR3 comprises 13 residues. Using reference TRBV11-2 and TRBJ1-1 for the parts outside the CDR3, the full variable domain is EAGVAQSPRYKIIEKRQSVAFWCNPISGHATLYWYQQILGQGPKLLIQFQNNGVVDDSQLPKDRFSAERLKGVDSTLKIQPAKLEDSAVYLCASSPDRVTEAFFGQGTRLTVV.

The sample holds a few counts of this clone. V gene TRBV5-1 combines with J gene TRBJ1-1; tentatively, D is TRBD1 (5 bases). Trimming left V 5 bases short and J 4 bases short, with 9 bases between. This CDR3 is built from 12 residues. Germline lookup yields CDR1 SGHRS and CDR2 YFSETQ. In nucleotides, the CDR3 is TGCGCCAGCAGGTCCGGGGGCACTGAAGCTTTCTTT. Translating it yields CASRSGGTEAFF.

The chain joins TRBV7-8 to TRBJ2-7, with D possibly being TRBD1 (6 bases). Trimming shortened V by 2 bases and J by 3 bases, and 17 bases separated the two germline ends. This CDR3 spans 16 amino acids. Germline CDR1 is SGHVS and CDR2 is FQNEAQ. This CDR3 reads CASSLPLARGRYEQYF. The CDR3, as DNA: TGTGCCAGCAGCTTACCCCTGGCCAGGGGTCGCTACGAGCAGTACTTC.